This T cell receptor beta chain was sequenced for a study of blood T cell repertoires in COVID-19. Study summary: The United States, Italy and Spain provided the acute and convalescent COVID-19 samples.

Libraries were prepared by immunoSEQ multiplex PCR; TCRdb keeps only in-frame clonotypes and omits some of them. The sample yields 97,000 or so clones, about 78% seen once. J gave up 2 bases and V 5 bases, and 12 bases lay outside the gene matches. The V gene's germline CDR1 is SGHNT and CDR2 YENEEA. The CDR3 spans 16 residues. Notes on this clone: Other nucleotide sequences in the sample specify the same CDR3.

This chain uses TRBV11-3 with TRBJ2-7; 7 nucleotides align to TRBD1. This clonotype originated in a man aged 60 to 75 with active or convalescent COVID-19. Input material: peripheral blood. This CDR3 is CASSVGGRQGAYEQYF. The CDR3 DNA sequence: TGTGCCAGCAGCGTAGGGGGACGGCAGGGGGCCTACGAGCAGTACTTC. The variable domain in full, completed from reference TRBV11-3 and TRBJ2-7, reads EAGVVQSPRYKIIEKKQPVAFWCNPISGHNTLYWYLQNLGQGPELLIRYENEEAVDDSQLPKDRFSAERLKGVDSTLKIQPAELGDSAVYLCASSVGGRQGAYEQYFGPGTRLTVT.